A selection of T cell receptor beta chains follows, all from one sample in a study of cytomegalovirus exposure and HLA in healthy donors. Sequenced by immunoSEQ multiplex PCR; TCRdb stores in-frame clones only, minus some. The table has roughly 110,000 clones, less than 80% seen once. Sequencing input: PBMCs. The receptors stem from a woman aged 40 to 50 in good health and CMV-seropositive. The conserved cysteine and the conserved F or W are not part of the CDR3 here. Fields, in order: D gene, clone size, V gene, J gene, CDR3 length, CDR3 protein. D genes are given only for firm matches. Expanded clones get a size class; other rows say once, few or many, or leave the size out.

D gene: .
clone size: .
V gene: TRBV9
J gene: TRBJ2-7
CDR3 length: 13
CDR3 protein: ASSPSGGPSYEQY

D gene: .
clone size: .
V gene: TRBV6-1
J gene: TRBJ1-2
CDR3 length: 12
CDR3 protein: ASSEAGGLGGYT

D gene: .
clone size: .
V gene: TRBV19
J gene: TRBJ1-4
CDR3 length: 11
CDR3 protein: ASNPGLYEKLF

D gene: TRBD1
clone size: .
V gene: TRBV18
J gene: TRBJ1-2
CDR3 length: 13
CDR3 protein: ASSPQGEVNYGYT

D gene: .
clone size: few
V gene: TRBV25-1
J gene: TRBJ1-2
CDR3 length: 13
CDR3 protein: ASSYSDAGVYGYT

D gene: .
clone size: .
V gene: TRBV6-1
J gene: TRBJ1-6
CDR3 length: 12
CDR3 protein: ASSTTGYNSPLH

D gene: TRBD2
clone size: .
V gene: TRBV6-1
J gene: TRBJ2-5
CDR3 length: 15
CDR3 protein: ASSEDRRLAGIETQY

D gene: TRBD2
clone size: few
V gene: TRBV19
J gene: TRBJ2-3
CDR3 length: 13
CDR3 protein: ASSITLAGTDTQY

D gene: TRBD2
clone size: few
V gene: TRBV27
J gene: TRBJ2-7
CDR3 length: 12
CDR3 protein: ASMTSGGFHEQY

D gene: .
clone size: .
V gene: TRBV2
J gene: TRBJ1-5
CDR3 length: 13
CDR3 protein: ASSEGQGGIQPQH

D gene: .
clone size: .
V gene: TRBV5-1
J gene: TRBJ1-4
CDR3 length: 17
CDR3 protein: ASSLVAPITQWRFEKLF

D gene: TRBD1
clone size: .
V gene: TRBV6-5
J gene: TRBJ2-5
CDR3 length: 13
CDR3 protein: ASSYGGQGTQTQY

D gene: TRBD1
clone size: .
V gene: TRBV18
J gene: TRBJ1-2
CDR3 length: 11
CDR3 protein: ASSPTGRSGYT

D gene: .
clone size: .
V gene: TRBV7-3
J gene: TRBJ2-2
CDR3 length: 12
CDR3 protein: ASSLTGSNGELF

D gene: .
clone size: few
V gene: TRBV5-6
J gene: TRBJ1-2
CDR3 length: 12
CDR3 protein: ASSRRGTNYGYT

D gene: TRBD1
clone size: .
V gene: TRBV25-1
J gene: TRBJ1-2
CDR3 length: 13
CDR3 protein: ASSSEYRGSVGYT

D gene: TRBD1
clone size: .
V gene: TRBV7-6
J gene: TRBJ1-1
CDR3 length: 12
CDR3 protein: ASRQGAGSPEAF

D gene: .
clone size: .
V gene: TRBV7-8
J gene: TRBJ2-7
CDR3 length: 13
CDR3 protein: ASSLGLWGLYEQY

D gene: TRBD1
clone size: .
V gene: TRBV2
J gene: TRBJ1-3
CDR3 length: 11
CDR3 protein: ASSRQGGNTIY

D gene: .
clone size: .
V gene: TRBV20-1
J gene: TRBJ2-1
CDR3 length: 9
CDR3 protein: SASEPLTGI

D gene: .
clone size: .
V gene: TRBV5-1
J gene: TRBJ1-1
CDR3 length: 13
CDR3 protein: ASSEGGGANTEAF

D gene: .
clone size: few
V gene: TRBV11-3
J gene: TRBJ1-2
CDR3 length: 13
CDR3 protein: ASSSPRQHLCGYT

D gene: .
clone size: .
V gene: TRBV7-2
J gene: TRBJ1-1
CDR3 length: 11
CDR3 protein: ASSTAMNTEAF

D gene: .
clone size: .
V gene: TRBV27
J gene: TRBJ1-5
CDR3 length: 14
CDR3 protein: ASSLSMTLSNQPQH

D gene: .
clone size: .
V gene: TRBV18
J gene: TRBJ2-7
CDR3 length: 10
CDR3 protein: ASSPSSYEQY

D gene: .
clone size: .
V gene: TRBV19
J gene: TRBJ1-2
CDR3 length: 11
CDR3 protein: ASSRAGNYGYT

D gene: TRBD1
clone size: .
V gene: TRBV12-5
J gene: TRBJ2-3
CDR3 length: 15
CDR3 protein: ASGTGYGTGITDTQY

D gene: .
clone size: .
V gene: TRBV10-2
J gene: TRBJ2-7
CDR3 length: 11
CDR3 protein: ASSDGQSYEQY

D gene: TRBD2
clone size: few
V gene: TRBV11-3
J gene: TRBJ2-7
CDR3 length: 14
CDR3 protein: ASSPVLAGVAHEQY

D gene: TRBD1
clone size: .
V gene: TRBV19
J gene: TRBJ1-2
CDR3 length: 11
CDR3 protein: ASSYKTGIGYT

D gene: TRBD1
clone size: .
V gene: TRBV9
J gene: TRBJ2-1
CDR3 length: 13
CDR3 protein: ASSAGGPAYNEQF

D gene: TRBD1
clone size: .
V gene: TRBV4-2
J gene: TRBJ2-5
CDR3 length: 12
CDR3 protein: ASSQGTGQETQY

D gene: .
clone size: .
V gene: TRBV6-1
J gene: TRBJ1-2
CDR3 length: 14
CDR3 protein: ASSEASGGPPYGYT

D gene: .
clone size: .
V gene: TRBV4-3
J gene: TRBJ2-2
CDR3 length: 12
CDR3 protein: ASSQEQGPGELF

D gene: TRBD2
clone size: .
V gene: TRBV11-3
J gene: TRBJ2-1
CDR3 length: 12
CDR3 protein: ASSTLAGELEQF

D gene: TRBD2
clone size: .
V gene: TRBV19
J gene: TRBJ2-5
CDR3 length: 17
CDR3 protein: ASRDWGGATSGLKETQY

D gene: .
clone size: .
V gene: TRBV7-2
J gene: TRBJ1-1
CDR3 length: 11
CDR3 protein: ASSLRLSTEAF

D gene: TRBD1
clone size: .
V gene: TRBV11-3
J gene: TRBJ2-5
CDR3 length: 13
CDR3 protein: ASSLGDRGGETQY

D gene: TRBD2
clone size: .
V gene: TRBV11-1
J gene: TRBJ2-1
CDR3 length: 14
CDR3 protein: ASSRLPSGLYNEQF

D gene: .
clone size: few
V gene: TRBV6-6
J gene: TRBJ1-1
CDR3 length: 14
CDR3 protein: ASGVEGGGLNTEAF

D gene: .
clone size: few
V gene: TRBV30
J gene: TRBJ2-7
CDR3 length: 10
CDR3 protein: AWSRSGYEQY

D gene: TRBD1
clone size: .
V gene: TRBV4-2
J gene: TRBJ2-1
CDR3 length: 15
CDR3 protein: ASSHQAGTRGSHEQF

D gene: .
clone size: once
V gene: TRBV7-3
J gene: TRBJ2-1
CDR3 length: 13
CDR3 protein: ASSLLPSEYNEQF

D gene: TRBD1
clone size: .
V gene: TRBV5-1
J gene: TRBJ2-3
CDR3 length: 12
CDR3 protein: ASSLQGTADTQY

D gene: .
clone size: once
V gene: TRBV6-5
J gene: TRBJ2-5
CDR3 length: 13
CDR3 protein: ASSYWGLTPETQY

D gene: TRBD1
clone size: few
V gene: TRBV11-2
J gene: TRBJ2-7
CDR3 length: 13
CDR3 protein: ASSLVRTGFYEQY

D gene: .
clone size: .
V gene: TRBV29-1
J gene: TRBJ1-1
CDR3 length: 12
CDR3 protein: SFAWGGPNTEAF

D gene: .
clone size: .
V gene: TRBV2
J gene: .
CDR3 length: 11
CDR3 protein: ASSDRGQYEQY

D gene: .
clone size: .
V gene: TRBV6-6
J gene: TRBJ1-1
CDR3 length: 13
CDR3 protein: ASSYSGGGYTEAF

D gene: TRBD1
clone size: .
V gene: TRBV28
J gene: TRBJ2-7
CDR3 length: 12
CDR3 protein: ASSRQGTSYEQY

D gene: TRBD1
clone size: .
V gene: TRBV27
J gene: TRBJ1-1
CDR3 length: 12
CDR3 protein: ASRRTGENTEAF

D gene: TRBD1
clone size: .
V gene: TRBV6-1
J gene: TRBJ1-1
CDR3 length: 13
CDR3 protein: ASSRARDSNTEAF

D gene: TRBD1
clone size: .
V gene: TRBV18
J gene: TRBJ1-4
CDR3 length: 10
CDR3 protein: ASSKDRGRLF

D gene: .
clone size: .
V gene: TRBV29-1
J gene: TRBJ2-2
CDR3 length: 13
CDR3 protein: SVLDSLRNTGELF

D gene: .
clone size: .
V gene: TRBV6-4
J gene: TRBJ2-1
CDR3 length: 14
CDR3 protein: ASSDYGGRVRNEQF